The 17 T cell receptor beta chains in this list originate from one sample, sequenced in a study of Ad26.COV2.S vaccination and SARS-CoV-2 variants (dated by TCRdb to 2020 to 2022). The intended sense of this specimen's treatment or condition label: approximately 18 received Ad26.COV2.S at low or high dose, single or two shots; five or six received placebo; per-sample allocation not given. Repertoires of vaccine and placebo recipients were sequenced from samples taken on day 63 after the first injection. Library preparation used the immunoSEQ multiplex PCR assay. The immuneACCESS repertoire file appears here via TCRdb, limited to in-frame rearrangements. These files lack a portion of the clones; in checked studies, under half of the deficit traces to unresolved V genes, and the cause of the others is not known. The sample yields about 480,000 clones; around nine tenths were counted once. Clones ranked in the top ten supply roughly 13% of the sample.

Sequencing used peripheral blood, obtained in a trial of Ad26.COV2.S vaccine versus placebo. The receptors here all came from a person between 18 and 65 years old who received the Ad26.COV2.S COVID-19 vaccine or a placebo.

The J gene is TRBJ2-1, the V gene TRBV6-6; the D is unclear. The V and J ends lost 0 bases and 0 bases respectively, with 9 bases between them. The CDR3 runs 16 residues. Germline assignment: CDR1 MNHNY and CDR2 SVGAGI (reference sequence). The CDR3 nucleotides are TGTGCCAGCAGTTACTCGTTCCCAAGCTCCTACAATGAGCAGTTCTTC. Amino acids: CASSYSFPSSYNEQFF.

The chain has TRBV19 and TRBJ1-5, with D perhaps matching TRBD1 (5 bases). V lost 11 bases and J lost 0, with 14 bases in between. The V gene's germline CDR1 is LNHDA and CDR2 SQIVND (reference sequence). This CDR3 contains 14 residues. CDR3: CAVQGFYSNQPQHF. CDR3 DNA: TGTGCCGTCCAGGGTTTCTATAGCAATCAGCCCCAGCATTTT.

This clone was seen just once. This rearrangement joins TRBV4-2 to TRBJ2-3; 11 bases align to TRBD2. The CDR3 consists of 16 residues. V shed 2 bases, J shed 5 bases, and the junction held 6 bases outside the gene matches. Germline CDR1 and CDR2: LGHNA and YNFKEQ. The CDR3, as DNA: TGTGCCAGCAGCCAACTTAGCGGGAGGGCCGTAGATACGCAGTATTTT. Its protein is CASSQLSGRAVDTQYF.

The gene calls are TRBV6-2 or TRBV6-3 and TRBJ1-2; 8 positions match TRBD1. Losses at the gene ends were 6 bases for V and 7 bases for J; bases not matched to a gene: 16. Looked up from germline, CDR1 is MNHEY and CDR2 is SVGEGT. The CDR3 has 16 amino acids. The chain's CDR3 is CASSHPGDRGLSGYTF. The DNA of the CDR3 is TGTGCCAGCAGCCACCCAGGAGACAGGGGATTGAGTGGCTACACCTTC.

The V and J genes are TRBV24-1 and TRBJ1-3; no reliable D call. The CDR3 covers 16 residues. In germline, CDR1 is KGHDR, CDR2 SFDVKD. Trimming removed 3 bases at V and 3 bases at J, with 14 bases between. CDR3 loop: CATSDGASGFGNTIYF. Written as DNA, the CDR3 is TGTGCCACCAGTGATGGCGCCTCGGGCTTTGGAAACACCATATATTTT.

This chain uses TRBV7-9 with TRBJ1-2; unclear D gene. V dropped 5 bases and J dropped 4 bases, with 11 bases sitting between them. The CDR3 is 13 residues long. The germline gives CDR1 SEHNR, CDR2 FQNEAQ (reference sequence). In DNA, the CDR3 is TGTGCCAGCAGCGGAATAATTCTCTATGGCTACACCTTC. Translation: CASSGIILYGYTF.

The chain carries TRBV5-6 and TRBJ1-2; D is undetermined. In germline, CDR1 is SGHDT, CDR2 YYEEEE. The V and J ends lost 0 bases and 8 bases respectively, with 20 bases between them. The CDR3 totals 16 residues. The DNA for the CDR3 is TGTGCCAGCAGCTTGGTTGGTAATCAGATTCGCGGGGGCTACACCTTC. The encoded protein is CASSLVGNQIRGGYTF. Using reference TRBV5-6 and TRBJ1-2 for the parts outside the CDR3, the full variable domain is DAGVTQSPTHLIKTRGQQVTLRCSPKSGHDTVSWYQQALGQGPQFIFQYYEEEERQRGNFPDRFSGHQFPNYSSELNVNALLLGDSALYLCASSLVGNQIRGGYTFGSGTRLTVV.

This sequence joins TRBV2 and TRBJ1-1, with TRBD1 matching 8 bases. This CDR3 comprises 14 residues. Per germline, CDR1 SNHLY and CDR2 FYNNEI. V was clipped by 6 bases and J by 5 bases; unmatched bases: 8. The CDR3 region has the DNA TGTGCCAGCAGGCGAACAGGGGGAAGTACTGAAGCTTTCTTT. Residues: CASRRTGGSTEAFF.

A few counts support this clone. Other DNA sequences within the sample encode an identical CDR3. V is TRBV14 and J is TRBJ1-1, with D unresolved. The CDR3 runs 15 residues. Germline loops: CDR1 SGHDN, CDR2 FVKESK. V shed 3 bases and J shed 1 base, with 12 bases lying between them. The CDR3 nucleotides read TGTGCCAGCAGCCAGAGGACTGGAGGGAACACTGAAGCTTTCTTT. It yields the protein CASSQRTGGNTEAFF.

V and J are TRBV6-2 or TRBV6-3 and TRBJ1-1, with D unclear. V lost 1 base and J lost 3, with 6 bases in between. CDR3 length: 13 amino acids. Germline-derived CDR1 and CDR2 are MNHEY and SVGEGT. CDR3 DNA sequence: TGTGCCAGCAGTTACTACAGTTACACTGAAGCTTTCTTT. This sequence encodes CASSYYSYTEAFF.

DNA for the CDR3: TGTGCCAGCAGCTCGGGGGTGGGGGTTTTCTACGAGCAGTACTTC. Translation gives CASSSGVGVFYEQYF. The V call is TRBV5-4, the J call TRBJ2-7; tentative D call: TRBD2 (6 bases). The germline V gene has CDR1 SGHNT and CDR2 YYREEE (reference sequence). The CDR3 has 15 residues. V was clipped by 3 bases and J by 3 bases, with 16 bases between them.

This chain links TRBV29-1 with TRBJ2-5; no clear D gene. Trimming shortened V by 4 bases and J by 4 bases, and 10 bases separated the two germline ends. The CDR3 has 12 amino acids. From germline, CDR1 is SQVTM and CDR2 ANQGSEA. The CDR3, as DNA: TGCAGCGTTGCGCAAGGAATAGAGACCCAGTACTTC. This sequence encodes CSVAQGIETQYF.

This chain joins TRBV5-1 and TRBJ1-1; 7 nucleotides align to TRBD1. V dropped 4 bases and J dropped 2; count of bases not matched to a gene: 5. The germline CDR1 and CDR2 sequences are SGHRS and YFSETQ. The CDR3 has 14 amino acids. The CDR3 DNA sequence: TGCGCCAGCAGCCTCCGACAGGGAAACACTGAAGCTTTCTTT. Translation gives CASSLRQGNTEAFF.

V gene TRBV5-1 combines with J gene TRBJ2-1, with 9 bases aligning to TRBD2. The germline gives CDR1 SGHRS, CDR2 YFSETQ. CDR3 length: 15 residues. Trimming removed 3 bases from V and 4 bases from J; junction bases left unmatched: 5. CDR3 sequence (DNA): TGCGCCAGCAGCTCGGCTAGCGGGGTTTACAATGAGCAGTTCTTC. Protein: CASSSASGVYNEQFF.

This clone was detected once. For the CDR3, the DNA is TGTGCCAGCAGCGGACGAGGTGAGCAGTTCTTC. This codes for CASSGRGEQFF. The chain is built from TRBV9 and TRBJ2-1; D remains unclear. Deletions cut 3 bases from V and 9 bases from J, with 7 bases between. The germline V gene has CDR1 SGDLS and CDR2 YYNGEE. This CDR3 is 11 amino acids long.

The chain links TRBV4-1 to TRBJ2-3; tentatively, D is TRBD2 (5 bases). This CDR3 is built from 19 residues. The V end was cut by 0 bases, the J end by 0 bases, with 19 bases between. Germline V gene data show CDR1 as MGHRA and CDR2 as YSYEKL. Here the CDR3 reads CASSQDLVPGRASTDTQYF. CDR3 nucleotide sequence: TGCGCCAGCAGCCAAGACCTGGTGCCCGGGCGGGCAAGCACAGATACGCAGTATTTT.

V gene TRBV5-8 combines with J gene TRBJ2-7; D may be TRBD1 (6 bases). Germline CDR1 reads SGHTS; CDR2 reads YDEGEE. This CDR3 comprises 14 residues. Trimming cost V 1 base and J 2 bases, with 10 bases left between them. The CDR3 region is CASSLSQGTYEQYF. As DNA, the CDR3 is TGTGCCAGCAGCTTGTCTCAGGGGACCTACGAGCAGTACTTC.